These 25 T cell receptor beta chains share one sample of origin, sequenced in a study of blood T cell repertoires in COVID-19. TCRdb keeps only in-frame clones here, not all; method: immunoSEQ multiplex PCR. The sample lists about 98,000 clones; 70% to 90% were seen once. Material: peripheral blood. These receptors originate from a man between 65 and 85 years old with acute or convalescent COVID-19.

J is TRBJ1-5 and V is TRBV19; 7 bases match TRBD1. The junction had 9 bases not matched to a gene; V was cut back by 1 base and J by 6 bases. The CDR3 consists of 16 residues. Germline CDR1 LNHDA, CDR2 SQIVND (reference sequence). The DNA for the CDR3 is TGTGCCAGTAGTATAGGTCCCGCAGGGGGGACTCAGCCCCAGCATTTT. It codes for CASSIGPAGGTQPQHF.

The genes are TRBV28 and TRBJ2-1; D possibly corresponds to TRBD1 (6 bases). This CDR3 spans 17 amino acids. The germline V gene has CDR1 MDHEN and CDR2 SYDVKM. Trimming took off 2 bases at V and 3 bases at J, with 17 bases between the two ends. CDR3 DNA: TGTGCCAGCAGTTTAGTGCGAGGGGGTAAGAACTACAATGAGCAGTTCTTC. Its protein product is CASSLVRGGKNYNEQFF.

This clone was counted only a few times. The rearrangement links TRBV19 to TRBJ1-1, with 9 bases identical to TRBD1. The CDR3 runs 16 residues. Looked up from germline, CDR1 is LNHDA and CDR2 is SQIVND (reference sequence). V was pared by 4 bases and J by 11 bases, with 17 bases of the junction left unmatched. The CDR3 region is CASSTRTGQGPMGAFF. For the CDR3, the DNA is TGTGCCAGTAGTACAAGGACCGGACAGGGGCCCATGGGGGCTTTCTTT.

This rearrangement joins TRBV28 to TRBJ1-2, with 10 bases identical to TRBD1. The germline V gene encodes CDR1 MDHEN and CDR2 SYDVKM. The CDR3 spans 15 residues. With 3 bases clipped from V and 2 bases from J, the junction kept 3 bases outside the gene matches. As DNA, the CDR3 is TGTGCCAGCAGTTTCCGGGACAGGGGAAACTATGGCTACACCTTC. Protein: CASSFRDRGNYGYTF.

This clone was counted only a few times. The chain carries TRBV19 and TRBJ1-2; 7 nucleotides line up with TRBD1. Germline-derived CDR1 and CDR2 are LNHDA and SQIVND (reference sequence). This CDR3 contains 16 residues. The junction had 10 bases not matched to a gene; V was cut back by 4 bases and J by 2 bases. The chain's CDR3 is CASSTVNGRGNYGYTF. CDR3 nucleotide sequence: TGTGCCAGTAGTACAGTAAATGGCAGGGGGAACTATGGCTACACCTTC.

The rearrangement links TRBV10-3 to TRBJ1-2; D is undetermined. Per germline, CDR1 ENHRY and CDR2 SYGVKD. CDR3 length equals 14 residues. Trimming stripped 0 bases from V and 8 bases from J, with 13 bases between. CDR3 bases: TGTGCCATCAGTGAGTCCCTGGACTCTAGAGGCTACACCTTC. This encodes CAISESLDSRGYTF.

The chain links TRBV6-6 to TRBJ1-4; 8 bases fit TRBD1. This CDR3 contains 14 residues. Germline CDR1 MNHNY, CDR2 SVGAGI (reference sequence). Germline trimming cut 4 bases from V and 5 bases from J; bases unmatched to any gene: 3. For the CDR3, the DNA is TGTGCCAGCAGTTCACAGGGGGTAAATGAAAAACTGTTTTTT. Translated, it gives CASSSQGVNEKLFF.

The chain uses TRBV6-1 and TRBJ2-7; D call uncertain. This CDR3 contains 11 residues. V was pared by 3 bases and J by 3 bases, with 3 bases between. Germline assignment: CDR1 MNHNS and CDR2 SASEGT. CDR3 amino acids: CASSDLYEQYV. As DNA, the CDR3 is TGTGCCAGCAGTGATCTCTACGAGCAGTACGTC.

V gene TRBV11-2 combines with J gene TRBJ2-7, with 7 bases lining up with TRBD2. The CDR3 spans 10 residues. J gave up 6 bases and V 11 bases, and 4 bases lay outside the gene matches. The V gene's germline CDR1 is SGHAT and CDR2 FQNNGV. The CDR3 reads CAVGGREQYF. CDR3 DNA sequence: TGTGCCGTGGGAGGGCGCGAGCAGTACTTC.

The chain is built from TRBV7-9 and TRBJ1-3; D is possibly TRBD1 (6 bases). Trimming took off 0 bases at V and 0 bases at J, with 6 bases between the two ends. In germline, CDR1 is SEHNR, CDR2 FQNEAQ (reference sequence). The CDR3 sequence is 15 residues long. The CDR3 DNA reads TGTGCCAGCAGCTTAGCCAGGGGCTCTGGAAACACCATATATTTT. This translates into CASSLARGSGNTIYF.

The V call is TRBV2, the J call TRBJ2-1, with 8 bases fitting TRBD2. V was clipped by 8 bases and J by 0 bases; unmatched bases: 18. CDR1 and CDR2 (germline): SNHLY, FYNNEI. The CDR3 consists of 19 residues. CDR3 residues: CASAGAGGRGGSSYNEQFF. For the CDR3, the DNA is TGTGCCAGCGCCGGGGCGGGGGGCCGCGGGGGAAGCTCCTACAATGAGCAGTTCTTC.

The genes are TRBV5-1 and TRBJ2-7; 11 bases are shared with TRBD1. CDR1 and CDR2 (germline): SGHRS, YFSETQ. J was trimmed by 6 bases and V by 5 bases; bases with no gene match: 7. This CDR3 spans 14 amino acids. CDR3 region: CASSPGQGAGEQYF. The CDR3 bases are TGCGCCAGCAGTCCCGGACAGGGGGCAGGCGAGCAGTACTTC.

The chain couples TRBV5-1 to TRBJ1-5, with TRBD1 as a possible D gene (5 bases). CDR1 SGHRS and CDR2 YFSETQ come from the germline V gene. V gave up 0 bases and J gave up 0 bases, with 7 bases separating them. CDR3 length equals 15 residues. CDR3 in DNA: TGCGCCAGCAGCTTGGAGGGGATTAGCAATCAGCCCCAGCATTTT. This gives the protein CASSLEGISNQPQHF. Full variable domain (remainder filled in from reference TRBV5-1 and TRBJ1-5): KAGVTQTPRYLIKTRGQQVTLSCSPISGHRSVSWYQQTPGQGLQFLFEYFSETQRNKGNFPGRFSGRQFSNSRSEMNVSTLELGDSALYLCASSLEGISNQPQHFGDGTRLSIL.

The rearrangement joins TRBV19 to TRBJ2-1; 10 nucleotides line up with TRBD2. The germline CDR1 and CDR2 sequences are LNHDA and SQIVND (reference sequence). Trimming at V came to 6 bases and at J to 1 base, leaving 12 bases not matched to a gene. This CDR3 comprises 18 residues. CDR3 protein: CASRESSGGHTSYNEQFF. The CDR3 coding sequence is TGTGCCAGTAGAGAGTCTAGCGGGGGCCATACTTCCTACAATGAGCAGTTCTTC.

V and J are TRBV5-1 and TRBJ1-2, with D maybe TRBD1 (6 bases). CDR3 length equals 13 residues. CDR1 and CDR2 from the germline V gene are SGHRS and YFSETQ. V was trimmed by 2 bases and J by 11 bases, leaving 16 bases between them. The CDR3 region has the DNA TGCGCCAGCAGCTTTGGACAGACCCCTTCTTACACCTTC. This translates into CASSFGQTPSYTF.

The V gene is TRBV5-6, the J gene TRBJ1-1; D not certain. Trimming stripped 2 bases from V and 1 base from J, with 15 bases between. The CDR3 is made up of 16 amino acids. Germline CDR1 is SGHDT and CDR2 is YYEEEE. The CDR3 sequence: CASSFFTFWANTEAFF. The CDR3 DNA reads as TGTGCCAGCAGCTTCTTCACTTTTTGGGCGAACACTGAAGCTTTCTTT.

The chain employs TRBV10-3 and TRBJ2-2, with 11 bases identical to TRBD1. This CDR3 has 18 amino acids. CDR1 is ENHRY and CDR2 is SYGVKD in the germline V gene. With V trimmed by 4 bases and J by 4 bases, 11 bases remained unmatched. CDR3: CAISGRDRGSYTTGELFF. The CDR3 DNA is TGTGCCATCAGTGGCCGGGACAGGGGGTCCTACACCACCGGGGAGCTGTTTTTT.

The count of this clone is one. V usage is TRBV6-2 or TRBV6-3 and J usage is TRBJ2-5, with D possibly TRBD1 on 6 matching bases. The CDR3 sequence is 14 residues long. Trimming pared 3 bases from V and 5 bases from J, leaving 13 bases between. Germline CDR1 MNHEY, CDR2 SVGEGT. DNA of the CDR3: TGTGCCAGCAGTTATATGGGGGCCGCGGAGACCCAGTACTTC. Amino acids: CASSYMGAAETQYF.

The chain couples TRBV6-5 to TRBJ1-1, with TRBD1 as a possible D gene (6 bases). V lost 10 bases and J lost 1, with 16 bases in between. This CDR3 has 14 residues. CDR1 is MNHEY, CDR2 SVGAGI, per germline. CDR3 nucleotide sequence: TGTGCCACTCCTGGGGGCGTTAGGAACACTGAAGCTTTCTTT. Translation: CATPGGVRNTEAFF.

The chain couples TRBV5-4 to TRBJ1-1, with 9 bases identical to TRBD1. V trimming: 3 bases; J trimming: 3 bases; junction bases outside the gene matches: 6. The CDR3 sequence is 15 residues long. Germline assignment: CDR1 SGHNT and CDR2 YYREEE (reference sequence). The CDR3 coding sequence is TGTGCCAGCAGCTGGACAGGGGAGGGGGACACTGAAGCTTTCTTT. It is translated as CASSWTGEGDTEAFF. Based on the CDR3 plus reference TRBV5-4 and TRBJ1-1, the full variable domain is ETGVTQSPTHLIKTRGQQVTLRCSSQSGHNTVSWYQQALGQGPQFIFQYYREEENGRGNFPPRFSGLQFPNYSSELNVNALELDDSALYLCASSWTGEGDTEAFFGQGTRLTVV.

The chain carries TRBV4-2 and TRBJ1-4; D perhaps matches TRBD1 (5 bases). This CDR3 has 15 amino acids. V was clipped by 0 bases and J by 5 bases, with 10 bases between them. Germline CDR1 and CDR2: LGHNA and YNFKEQ. In DNA form, the CDR3 reads TGTGCCAGCAGCCAAGATGGGAGGGGAAATGAAAAACTGTTTTTT. It is translated as CASSQDGRGNEKLFF.

V usage is TRBV30 and J usage is TRBJ1-2; D is undetermined. Trimming shortened V by 3 bases and J by 3 bases, and 11 bases separated the two germline ends. The CDR3 is made up of 13 amino acids. CDR1 GTSNPN and CDR2 SVGIG come from the germline V gene (reference sequence). The CDR3 DNA reads as TGTGCCTGGAGGGACGGCGGGGACTATGGCTACACCTTC. Translation gives CAWRDGGDYGYTF.

This clone was observed once. V is TRBV4-2 and J is TRBJ1-5; 7 bases map to TRBD1. The CDR3 runs to 13 residues. J gave up 5 bases and V 2 bases, and 0 bases lay outside the gene matches. The V gene's germline CDR1 is LGHNA and CDR2 YNFKEQ. DNA of the CDR3: TGTGCCAGCAGCCAAACAGGGGATCAGCCCCAGCATTTT. Its protein product is CASSQTGDQPQHF.

The chain recombines TRBV10-2 with TRBJ2-2, with 7 nucleotides matching TRBD1. The trim removed 6 bases at V and 3 bases at J, leaving 4 bases unmatched. The CDR3 runs to 14 residues. CDR1 is WSHSY, CDR2 SAAADI, per germline. CDR3 sequence (DNA): TGCGCCAGCAGCTCACAGGGGTACACCGGGGAGCTGTTTTTT. The encoded protein is CASSSQGYTGELFF.

V usage is TRBV5-1 and J usage is TRBJ1-1, with D hard to call. There are 14 residues in the CDR3. The ends were cut back, 4 bases at V and 6 bases at J, with 16 bases in the middle. Germline CDR1 SGHRS, CDR2 YFSETQ. CDR3 sequence (DNA): TGCGCCAGCAGCCCCCGGGAAGCCGATGCTGAAGCTTTCTTT. It codes for CASSPREADAEAFF.